This paragraph covers one TCR beta chain sequence. Its antigen is as yet unknown. The protocol was immunoSEQ multiplex PCR, while the TCRdb copy is restricted to in-frame clones and leaves out a portion. The table has about 90,000 clones, 94% seen once; the top ten hold roughly 0.17%. This record comes from a study of graft-versus-host responses after intestinal transplantation. Study as a whole: Transplant recipients had multivisceral, liver-intestinal, or isolated intestinal grafts. Study observations and caveats: Allograft clonal ratios (graft-versus-host to host-versus-graft) were high in patients who had graft-donor T cell macrochimerism. GvH clone levels peaked in circulation, and this peak was associated with early post-transplant HvG declines.

The CDR3 is 15 residues long. CDR1 and CDR2 from the germline V gene are LGHNA and YSLEER. V was shortened by 1 base and J by 7 bases, with 13 bases between the two germline ends. The receptor's source is a human donor who was the organ donor for an intestinal transplant. The gene calls are TRBV4-3 and TRBJ1-4; TRBD1 might be the D (6 bases). The sample here was unstimulated CD4+ T cells sorted from spleen or lymph node cells, taken before transplant. The CDR3 bases are TGCGCCAGCAGCCAAGGAATCACAGGGCTTGAAAAACTGTTTTTT. Amino acid sequence: CASSQGITGLEKLFF.